The rows below give T cell receptor beta chains drawn from one sample of a study of PD-1 blockade in classical Hodgkin lymphoma. Measured with immunoSEQ multiplex PCR; TCRdb has only the in-frame clones, and not every one. The data show about 85,000 clones, 80% to 95% seen once. The material was peripheral blood mononuclear cells (PBMCs), obtained before the second cycle of nivolumab. Every receptor here comes from a human donor with classical Hodgkin lymphoma. CDR3s include the opening cysteine and the closing phenylalanine or tryptophan. A D gene is named only where the DNA matches it firmly. Clone sizes are given selectively: once, few, many, or a class where the clone is expanded.

j_call: TRBJ2-7; v_call: TRBV5-6; clone_size: NA; d_call: TRBD1; cdr3_length: 14; cdr3_nt: TGTGCCAGCAGATGGACCGGGACAGGGGACGAGCAGTACTTC; cdr3_aa: CASRWTGTGDEQYF
j_call: TRBJ1-2; v_call: TRBV28; clone_size: NA; d_call: NA; cdr3_length: 14; cdr3_nt: TGTGCCAGCAGTTTAACAGCGTCAAACTATGGCTACACCTTC; cdr3_aa: CASSLTASNYGYTF
j_call: TRBJ2-2; v_call: TRBV6-5; clone_size: NA; d_call: TRBD2; cdr3_length: 15; cdr3_nt: TGTGCCAGCAGTTACAATCCAGGGAGGGCCGGGGAGCTGTTTTTT; cdr3_aa: CASSYNPGRAGELFF
j_call: TRBJ2-5; v_call: TRBV5-4; clone_size: once; d_call: TRBD2; cdr3_length: 17; cdr3_nt: TGTGCCAGCAGCCCCGGGACTAGCGGGCTCGCACAAGAGACCCAGTACTTC; cdr3_aa: CASSPGTSGLAQETQYF
j_call: TRBJ2-3; v_call: TRBV5-1; clone_size: NA; d_call: NA; cdr3_length: 15; cdr3_nt: TGCGCCAGCAGCCGTGGGGACGCCCGGGGAGATACGCAGTATTTT; cdr3_aa: CASSRGDARGDTQYF
j_call: TRBJ2-5; v_call: TRBV9; clone_size: NA; d_call: NA; cdr3_length: 16; cdr3_nt: TGTGCCAGCAGCGCACCCACTTCCACGTACCAAGAGACCCAGTACTTC; cdr3_aa: CASSAPTSTYQETQYF
j_call: TRBJ2-1; v_call: TRBV6-4; clone_size: NA; d_call: TRBD2; cdr3_length: 15; cdr3_nt: TGTGCCAGCAGTATAGTAGCGGGAGTAGGAGGTGAGCAGTTCTTC; cdr3_aa: CASSIVAGVGGEQFF
j_call: TRBJ1-1; v_call: TRBV6-5; clone_size: NA; d_call: NA; cdr3_length: 14; cdr3_nt: TGTGCCAGCAGTTACTCGGGCAGAAACACTGAAGCTTTCTTT; cdr3_aa: CASSYSGRNTEAFF
j_call: TRBJ2-7; v_call: TRBV28; clone_size: NA; d_call: NA; cdr3_length: 14; cdr3_nt: TGTGCCAGCAGTTCCGCCACCGGATACTACGAGCAGTACTTC; cdr3_aa: CASSSATGYYEQYF
j_call: TRBJ2-7; v_call: TRBV7-2; clone_size: NA; d_call: NA; cdr3_length: 14; cdr3_nt: TGTGCCAGCAGCTTACCGCCGGGACATAACGAGCAGTACTTC; cdr3_aa: CASSLPPGHNEQYF
j_call: TRBJ2-3; v_call: TRBV30; clone_size: NA; d_call: NA; cdr3_length: 15; cdr3_nt: TGTGCCTGGGGGTTGGCGGGGGCAATATGGGATACGCAGTATTTT; cdr3_aa: CAWGLAGAIWDTQYF
j_call: TRBJ1-2; v_call: TRBV6-1; clone_size: NA; d_call: NA; cdr3_length: 16; cdr3_nt: TGTGCCAGCAGTGAAGAGGGGCCGCCCGTTCTCTATGGCTACACCTTC; cdr3_aa: CASSEEGPPVLYGYTF
j_call: TRBJ2-1; v_call: TRBV11-2; clone_size: NA; d_call: NA; cdr3_length: 16; cdr3_nt: TGTGCCAGCAACCCCTCGCTAGCGTGGCCAGGGGATGAGCAGTTCTTC; cdr3_aa: CASNPSLAWPGDEQFF
j_call: TRBJ2-1; v_call: TRBV5-5; clone_size: once; d_call: NA; cdr3_length: 16; cdr3_nt: TGTGCCAGCAGCTTGGCCCGGACAGCGGGCTACAATGAGCAGTTCTTC; cdr3_aa: CASSLARTAGYNEQFF